This passage covers 12 T cell receptor beta chains from one sample sequenced in a study of blood T cell repertoires in COVID-19. Libraries were prepared by immunoSEQ multiplex PCR; TCRdb keeps only in-frame clonotypes and omits some of them. The repertoire holds 270,000 or so clones, with less than 85% as singletons. Sequencing input: peripheral blood. These receptors were collected from a human donor with COVID-19, enrolled during active disease. The donor label of this sample is uncertain.

V usage is TRBV28 and J usage is TRBJ2-7; 7 bases line up with TRBD1. This CDR3 spans 15 amino acids. V dropped 6 bases and J dropped 1; count of bases not matched to a gene: 9. The germline V gene encodes CDR1 MDHEN and CDR2 SYDVKM. CDR3: CASSPGQERSYEQYF. The CDR3 coding sequence is TGTGCCAGCAGCCCCGGACAGGAGAGGTCCTACGAGCAGTACTTC.

This rearrangement joins TRBV28 to TRBJ2-1; 7 nucleotides line up with TRBD1. The length of the CDR3 is 15 residues. The germline gives CDR1 MDHEN, CDR2 SYDVKM. With V trimmed by 5 bases and J by 4 bases, 8 bases remained unmatched. The CDR3 here is CASSPPKGAYNEQFF. The CDR3 DNA follows: TGTGCCAGCAGTCCCCCTAAGGGGGCGTACAATGAGCAGTTCTTC.

This rearrangement joins TRBV9 to TRBJ2-5, with TRBD2 matching over 13 bases. The V segment lost 3 bases and the J segment 5 bases; nucleotides outside the gene matches: 19. The length of the CDR3 is 20 residues. Germline assignment: CDR1 SGDLS and CDR2 YYNGEE. CDR3 bases: TGTGCCAGCAGCGACACAAAAACTGGGAGGACTAGCGGGAGTAAGGAGACCCAGTACTTC. Its protein is CASSDTKTGRTSGSKETQYF.

This sequence joins TRBV19 and TRBJ2-1; TRBD2 is a possible D gene (6 bases). The V gene's germline CDR1 is LNHDA and CDR2 SQIVND (reference sequence). The ends were cut back, 5 bases at V and 2 bases at J, with 19 bases in the middle. The CDR3 has 17 residues. This CDR3 is CASSAGPGGAAYNEQFF. Written as DNA, the CDR3 is TGTGCCAGTAGTGCGGGACCAGGAGGAGCAGCCTACAATGAGCAGTTCTTC. Variable domain in full (rest from reference TRBV19 and TRBJ2-1): DGGITQSPKYLFRKEGQNVTLSCEQNLNHDAMYWYRQDPGQGLRLIYYSQIVNDFQKGDIAEGYSVSREKKESFPLTVTSAQKNPTAFYLCASSAGPGGAAYNEQFFGPGTRLTVL.

The chain uses TRBV3-1 (or the pseudogene TRBV3-2) and TRBJ2-7; 7 nucleotides align to TRBD2. The germline V gene encodes CDR1 LGHDT and CDR2 YNNKEL (reference sequence). V shed 1 base, J shed 3 bases, and the junction held 3 bases outside the gene matches. The CDR3 extends over 14 amino acids. For the CDR3, the DNA is TGTGCCAGCAGCCAAGGGGGGGGATTCTACGAGCAGTACTTC. It specifies CASSQGGGFYEQYF.

This clone appeared a single time. The V call is TRBV2, the J call TRBJ1-1; maybe TRBD1 (6 bases). The CDR3 is made up of 15 amino acids. Trimming pared 6 bases from V and 1 base from J, leaving 15 bases between. The germline V gene has CDR1 SNHLY and CDR2 FYNNEI. CDR3 in DNA: TGTGCCAGCAGCAACGGTGGGGGCGGGAACACTGAAGCTTTCTTT. Protein sequence: CASSNGGGGNTEAFF.

V gene TRBV7-2 combines with J gene TRBJ1-1; D ambiguous. V was trimmed by 5 bases and J by 0 bases, leaving 13 bases between them. Germline loops: CDR1 SGHTA, CDR2 FQGNSA. This CDR3 region has 15 residues. The chain's CDR3 is CASSPVTQLNTEAFF. For the CDR3, the DNA is TGTGCCAGCAGCCCAGTAACACAGTTGAACACTGAAGCTTTCTTT.

This clone has just a few counts. The V and J genes are TRBV15 and TRBJ2-3; D is possibly TRBD1 (5 bases). From germline, CDR1 is LNHNV and CDR2 YYDKDF (reference sequence). Deletions cut 4 bases from V and 1 base from J, with 9 bases between. The CDR3 runs 14 residues. DNA for the CDR3: TGTGCCACCAGCAAGGGGTTGGGCACAGATACGCAGTATTTT. Protein: CATSKGLGTDTQYF.

The V call is TRBV10-3, the J call TRBJ2-7; tentative D call: TRBD2 (5 bases). CDR1 ENHRY and CDR2 SYGVKD come from the germline V gene. CDR3 size: 15 residues. V lost 3 bases and J 3 bases, leaving 15 bases between the germline ends. CDR3 nucleotide sequence: TGTGCCATCAGTGACGAGGGCGACATAGTCTACGAGCAGTACTTC. This sequence encodes CAISDEGDIVYEQYF.

In its sample, this clone was seen a few times. The chain employs TRBV7-9 and TRBJ1-2, with D unclear. This CDR3 has 12 amino acids. V dropped 5 bases and J dropped 5 bases, with 9 bases sitting between them. Germline values: CDR1 SEHNR, CDR2 FQNEAQ (reference sequence). In nucleotides, the CDR3 is TGTGCCAGCAGCCTCGGTCCGTATGGCTACACCTTC. Translated, it gives CASSLGPYGYTF.

This clone was seen only a few times. The DNA of the CDR3 is TGTGCCAGCACACCATATAGCGGGAGGCGAAATACGCAGTATTTT. Protein product: CASTPYSGRRNTQYF. The chain has TRBV9 and TRBJ2-3; 10 nucleotides align to TRBD2. V gave up 6 bases and J gave up 7 bases; unmatched junction bases: 11. Per the germline V gene, CDR1 is SGDLS and CDR2 is YYNGEE. The CDR3 contains 15 residues. Drawing the rest from reference TRBV9 and TRBJ2-3, the complete variable domain is DSGVTQTPKHLITATGQRVTLRCSPRSGDLSVYWYQQSLDQGLQFLIQYYNGEERAKGNILERFSAQQFPDLHSELNLSSLELGDSALYFCASTPYSGRRNTQYFGPGTRLTVL.

The chain recombines TRBV28 with TRBJ1-2; tentatively, D is TRBD1 (6 bases). The CDR3 covers 16 residues. V shed 7 bases and J shed 2 bases, with 20 bases lying between them. Germline assignment: CDR1 MDHEN and CDR2 SYDVKM. CDR3 in DNA: TGTGCCAGCACGACGGCAGGGGCACCAAACAACTATGGCTACACCTTC. Encoded protein: CASTTAGAPNNYGYTF.